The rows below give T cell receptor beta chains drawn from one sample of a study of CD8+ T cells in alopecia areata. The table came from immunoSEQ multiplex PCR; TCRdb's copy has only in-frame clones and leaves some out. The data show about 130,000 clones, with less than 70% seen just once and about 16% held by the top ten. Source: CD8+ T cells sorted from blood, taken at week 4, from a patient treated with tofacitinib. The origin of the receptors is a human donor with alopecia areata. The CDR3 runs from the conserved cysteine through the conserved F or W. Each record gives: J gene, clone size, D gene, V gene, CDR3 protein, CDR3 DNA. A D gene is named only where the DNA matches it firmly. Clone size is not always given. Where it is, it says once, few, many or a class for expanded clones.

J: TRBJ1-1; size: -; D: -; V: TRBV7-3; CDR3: CASSLIRQAKNTEAFF; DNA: TGTGCCAGCAGCTTAATCCGACAGGCGAAGAACACTGAAGCTTTCTTT
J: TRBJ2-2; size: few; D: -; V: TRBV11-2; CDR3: CASSNGELFF; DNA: TGTGCCAGCAGCAACGGGGAGCTGTTTTTT
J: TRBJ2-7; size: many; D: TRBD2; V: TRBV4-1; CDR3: CASSPRRVAGEQYF; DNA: TGCGCCAGCAGCCCGAGACGGGTAGCGGGCGAGCAGTACTTC
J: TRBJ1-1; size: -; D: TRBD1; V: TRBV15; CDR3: CATSDGTGDGEAFF; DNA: TGTGCCACCAGCGACGGGACAGGGGATGGTGAAGCTTTCTTT
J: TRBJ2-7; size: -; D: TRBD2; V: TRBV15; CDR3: CATSPWTSGGAANYEQYF; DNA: TGTGCCACCAGCCCATGGACTAGCGGGGGGGCGGCCAACTACGAGCAGTACTTC
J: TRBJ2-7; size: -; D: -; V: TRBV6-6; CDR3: CASSYEGSYEQYF; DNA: TGTGCCAGCAGTTACGAGGGGTCCTACGAGCAGTACTTC
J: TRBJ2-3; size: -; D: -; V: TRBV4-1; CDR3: CASSRAGPTDTQYF; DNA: TGCGCCAGCAGCCGGGCCGGGCCCACAGATACGCAGTATTTT
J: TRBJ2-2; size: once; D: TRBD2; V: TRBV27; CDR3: CASRVGASGNTGELFF; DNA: TGTGCCAGCAGGGTAGGGGCTAGCGGGAACACCGGGGAGCTGTTTTTT
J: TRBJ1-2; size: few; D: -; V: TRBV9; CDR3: CASPQPGTTYGYTF; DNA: TGTGCCAGCCCTCAACCCGGGACAACCTATGGCTACACCTTC
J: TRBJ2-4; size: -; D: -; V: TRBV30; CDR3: CAWSVGRMGAKNIQYF; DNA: TGTGCCTGGAGTGTGGGAAGGATGGGGGCCAAAAACATTCAGTACTTC
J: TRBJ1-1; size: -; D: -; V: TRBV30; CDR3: CAWRPTGTEAFF; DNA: TGTGCCTGGCGGCCAACGGGGACTGAAGCTTTCTTT
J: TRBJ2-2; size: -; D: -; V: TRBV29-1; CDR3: CSVESIGTLNTGELFF; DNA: TGCAGCGTTGAATCGATCGGAACACTGAACACCGGGGAGCTGTTTTTT
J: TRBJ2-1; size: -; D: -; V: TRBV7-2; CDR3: CASSWGASSYNEQFF; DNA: TGTGCCAGCAGCTGGGGGGCAAGCTCCTACAATGAGCAGTTCTTC
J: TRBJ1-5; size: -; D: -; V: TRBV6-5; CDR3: CATWAASNQPQHF; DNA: TGTGCCACCTGGGCTGCGAGCAATCAGCCCCAGCATTTT
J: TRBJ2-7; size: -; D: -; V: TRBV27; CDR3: CASRPGVYSYEQYF; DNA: TGTGCCAGCAGGCCAGGGGTTTACTCCTACGAGCAGTACTTC
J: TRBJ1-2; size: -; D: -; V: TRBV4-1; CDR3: CASSQERGPYGYTF; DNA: TGCGCCAGCAGCCAAGAAAGGGGTCCATATGGCTACACCTTC
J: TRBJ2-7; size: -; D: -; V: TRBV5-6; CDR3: CASSLLSWDPYEQYF; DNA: TGTGCCAGCAGCTTGTTGTCGTGGGATCCCTACGAGCAGTACTTC
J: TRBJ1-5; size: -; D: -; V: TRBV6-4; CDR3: CASSGPCSNQPQHF; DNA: TGTGCCAGCAGCGGACCATGTAGCAATCAGCCCCAGCATTTT
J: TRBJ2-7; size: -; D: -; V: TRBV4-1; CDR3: CASSQDLSSYEQYF; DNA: TGCGCCAGCAGCCAAGATCTTAGCAGCTACGAGCAGTACTTC
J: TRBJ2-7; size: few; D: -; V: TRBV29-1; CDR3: CSVGGRGNYEQYF; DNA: TGCAGCGTTGGAGGCAGGGGCAATTACGAGCAGTACTTC
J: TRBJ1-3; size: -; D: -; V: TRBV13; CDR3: CASSFGSSGNTIYF; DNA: TGTGCCAGCAGCTTTGGTAGCTCTGGAAACACCATATATTTT
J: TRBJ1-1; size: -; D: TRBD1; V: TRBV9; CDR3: CASSMDRSTEAFF; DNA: TGTGCCAGCAGCATGGACAGGAGCACTGAAGCTTTCTTT
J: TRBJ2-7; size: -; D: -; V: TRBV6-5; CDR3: CASSYAPGLSYEQYF; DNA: TGTGCCAGCAGTTACGCCCCGGGACTCTCCTACGAGCAGTACTTC